This T cell receptor beta chain was sequenced for a study of T cell clonotyping in hematopoietic cell transplantation. Clones were sequenced by immunoSEQ multiplex PCR, and TCRdb holds only the in-frame ones, with some missing. The sample yields fewer than 50,000 clones, around 86% seen once. The time point denotes: recipient sample about 28 days before transplant, after cytoreduction. There are 14 residues in the CDR3. CDR1 MNHNS and CDR2 SASEGT come from the germline V gene. The V segment lost 4 bases and the J segment 9 bases; nucleotides outside the gene matches: 9. The clonotype comes from a man in his 60s with biphenotypic leukemia. Some clones in this sample may be carry-over from other donors' samples. The V and J genes are TRBV6-1 and TRBJ2-1; 7 bases are shared with TRBD1. Source: peripheral blood mononuclear cells, taken before stem cell transplant. The CDR3, as DNA: TGTGCCAGCAGTGTAGTTTACAGGGGAAGTGAGCAGTTCTTC. Its protein is CASSVVYRGSEQFF.